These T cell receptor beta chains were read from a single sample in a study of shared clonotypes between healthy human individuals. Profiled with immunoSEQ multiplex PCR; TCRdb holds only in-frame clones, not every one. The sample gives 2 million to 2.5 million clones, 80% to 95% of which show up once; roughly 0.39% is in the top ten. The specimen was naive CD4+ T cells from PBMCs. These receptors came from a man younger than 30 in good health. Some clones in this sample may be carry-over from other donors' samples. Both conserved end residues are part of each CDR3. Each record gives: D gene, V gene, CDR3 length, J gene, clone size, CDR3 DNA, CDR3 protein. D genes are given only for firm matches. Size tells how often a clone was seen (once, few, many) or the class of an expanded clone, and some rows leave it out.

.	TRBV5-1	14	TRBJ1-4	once	TGCGCCAGCAGTCCAGGGGTTCCGCTCGAAAAACTGTTTTTT	CASSPGVPLEKLFF
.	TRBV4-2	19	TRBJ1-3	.	TGTGCCAGCAGCCAAGTGCAGGACCCGGGACTTCGGTCCGGAAACACCATATATTTT	CASSQVQDPGLRSGNTIYF
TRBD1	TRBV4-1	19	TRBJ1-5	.	TGCGCCAGCAGCCACGGCTGGGGCTACAGGGGAAATAGCAATCAGCCCCAGCATTTT	CASSHGWGYRGNSNQPQHF
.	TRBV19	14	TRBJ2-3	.	TGTGCCAGTAGTATAGGGAGGTCCACAGATACGCAGTATTTT	CASSIGRSTDTQYF
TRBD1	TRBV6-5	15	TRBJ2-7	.	TGTGCCAGCAGTTCGGACAGGGGGGTCTCCTACGAGCAGTACTTC	CASSSDRGVSYEQYF
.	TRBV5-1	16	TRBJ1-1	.	TGCGCCAGCAGCCTTACACTACAGGGAAGGGGAACTGAAGCTTTCTTT	CASSLTLQGRGTEAFF
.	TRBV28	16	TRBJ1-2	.	TGTGCCAGCAGTATGAGAGTTTTAGCGAAGTTCTATGGCTACACCTTC	CASSMRVLAKFYGYTF
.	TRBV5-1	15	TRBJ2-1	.	TGCGCCAGCAGCTTGGAGGGGACGGCTTACAATGAGCAGTTCTTC	CASSLEGTAYNEQFF
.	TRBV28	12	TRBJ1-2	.	TGTGCCAGCAGTTCCCAGGGCTATGGCTACACCTTC	CASSSQGYGYTF
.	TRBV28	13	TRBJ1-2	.	TGTGCCAGCAGTTACCCAGGAGCCTATGGCTACACCTTC	CASSYPGAYGYTF
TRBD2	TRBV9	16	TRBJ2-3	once	TGTGCCAGCAGCGAATTGGGCGGGAGGGGGACAGATACGCAGTATTTT	CASSELGGRGTDTQYF
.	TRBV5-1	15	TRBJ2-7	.	TGCGCCAGCAGCCTGGTCGCGCGTCTGGGGAGCGAGCAGTACTTC	CASSLVARLGSEQYF
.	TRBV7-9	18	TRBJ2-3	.	TGTGCCAGCAGCTTAAGTCTAGCATGGGCAACCGGCACAGATACGCAGTATTTT	CASSLSLAWATGTDTQYF
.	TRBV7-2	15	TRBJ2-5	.	TGTGCCAGCAGGTCCACCGGGACCACACAAGAGACCCAGTACTTC	CASRSTGTTQETQYF
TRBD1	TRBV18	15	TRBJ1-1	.	TGTGCCAGCTCACCCGACAGGGGGCCGAAGACTGAAGCTTTCTTT	CASSPDRGPKTEAFF
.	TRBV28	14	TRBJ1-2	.	TGTGCCAGCAGTTCGGCTTCAGTTTCATATGGCTACACCTTC	CASSSASVSYGYTF
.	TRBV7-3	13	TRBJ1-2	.	TGTGCCAGCAGCTTTTCTCGGGACCATGGCTACACCTTC	CASSFSRDHGYTF
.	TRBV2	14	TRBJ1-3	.	TGTGCCAGCAGTGGGGGGAGCGCAGGAAACACCATATATTTT	CASSGGSAGNTIYF
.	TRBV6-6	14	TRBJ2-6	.	TGTGCCAGCATACGGGGGCCCGGGGCCAACGTCCTGACTTTC	CASIRGPGANVLTF
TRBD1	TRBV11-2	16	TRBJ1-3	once	TGTGCCAGCAGCTTAGGAGGGGACAGGGCTGGAAACACCATATATTTT	CASSLGGDRAGNTIYF
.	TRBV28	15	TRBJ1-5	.	TGTGCCAGCAGTTTGCCCGGGTCGAGCAATCAGCCCCAGCATTTT	CASSLPGSSNQPQHF
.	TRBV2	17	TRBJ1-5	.	TGTGCCAGCAGTCCCGTGGGGGGGATCGGACAATGGCAGCCCCAGCATTTT	CASSPVGGIGQWQPQHF
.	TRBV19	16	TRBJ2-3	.	TGTGCCAGTAGTATGAAGAGGCCGGGAGGCACAGATACGCAGTATTTT	CASSMKRPGGTDTQYF
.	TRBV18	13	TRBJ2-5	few	TGTGCCAGCTCACGAGAGGGCGCTGAGGCCCAGTACTTC	CASSREGAEAQYF
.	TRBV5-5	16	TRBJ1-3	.	TGTGCCAGCAGCTTGGCCCCTGTAAAGTCTGGAAACACCATATATTTT	CASSLAPVKSGNTIYF
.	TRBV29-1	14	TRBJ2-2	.	TGCAGCGTCCGTGACCGAAGAAACACCGGGGAGCTGTTTTTT	CSVRDRRNTGELFF
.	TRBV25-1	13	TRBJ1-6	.	TGTGCCAGCAGTGCGACCACAGATTCACCCCTCCACTTT	CASSATTDSPLHF
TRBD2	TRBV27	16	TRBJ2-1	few	TGTGCCAGCAGTTCCCTAGCGGGGGGCTCCTACAATGAGCAGTTCTTC	CASSSLAGGSYNEQFF
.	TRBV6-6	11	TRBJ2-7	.	TGTGCCAGCGGGGGTTTCGACGAGCAGTACTTC	CASGGFDEQYF
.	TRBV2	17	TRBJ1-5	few	TGTGCCAGCAGTGAAGGTAGTGGCAGGGGTAGCAATCAGCCCCAGCATTTT	CASSEGSGRGSNQPQHF
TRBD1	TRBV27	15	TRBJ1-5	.	TGTGCCAGCAGTCTGACAGGGATAATCAATCAGCCCCAGCATTTT	CASSLTGIINQPQHF
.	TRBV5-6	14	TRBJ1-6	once	TGTGCCAGCAGCTCTGAGCTCGGGCTAGAGGCCCTCCACTTT	CASSSELGLEALHF
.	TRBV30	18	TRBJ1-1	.	TGTGCCTGGAGTGTACTGGGCATCTTCGACCGACAGAACACTGAAGCTTTCTTT	CAWSVLGIFDRQNTEAFF